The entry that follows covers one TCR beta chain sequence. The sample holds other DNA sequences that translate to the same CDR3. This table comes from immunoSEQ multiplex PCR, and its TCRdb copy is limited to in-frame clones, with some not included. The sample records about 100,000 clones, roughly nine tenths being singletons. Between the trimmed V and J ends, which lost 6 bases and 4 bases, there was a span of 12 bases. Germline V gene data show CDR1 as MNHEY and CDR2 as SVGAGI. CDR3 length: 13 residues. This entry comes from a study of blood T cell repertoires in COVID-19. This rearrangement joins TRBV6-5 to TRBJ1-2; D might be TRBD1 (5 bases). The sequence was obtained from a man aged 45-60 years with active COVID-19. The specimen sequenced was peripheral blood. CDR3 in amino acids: CASSPDTGYGYTF. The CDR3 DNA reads TGTGCCAGCAGCCCGGACACTGGCTATGGCTACACCTTC.